What follows are 14 T cell receptor beta chains derived from one specimen sequenced in a study of blood T cell repertoires in COVID-19. Measured with immunoSEQ multiplex PCR; TCRdb has only the in-frame clones, and not every one. The sample holds 130,000 to 150,000 clones; roughly 77% are singletons and the top ten take just under 5%. Sequenced material: peripheral blood. Source of these receptors: a woman aged 70 to 79 with COVID-19, enrolled during active disease.

This clone was seen a handful of times. One junction end does not reproduce the germline sequence, and a read error may be involved. The chain uses TRBV11-2 and TRBJ2-1; possibly TRBD1 for D (6 bases). Looked up from germline, CDR1 is SGHAT and CDR2 is FQNNGV. The CDR3 consists of 14 residues. CDR3 region: CASSLGAPRDTGLF. The CDR3 coding sequence is TGTGCCAGCAGCTTAGGAGCCCCCCGGGACACAGGCCTCTTC.

The chain joins TRBV12-3 or TRBV12-4 to TRBJ2-1; 7 bases line up with TRBD1. J lost 9 bases, V lost 7 bases, and 3 bases had no gene match. CDR3 length: 11 residues. This CDR3 is CASTPGGEQFF. CDR3 DNA sequence: TGTGCCAGCACCCCAGGGGGTGAGCAGTTCTTC.

The chain uses TRBV7-2 and TRBJ1-1, with D perhaps TRBD1 (6 bases). In germline, CDR1 is SGHTA, CDR2 FQGNSA. The CDR3 has 13 residues. Trimming pared 5 bases from V and 1 base from J, leaving 8 bases between. The CDR3 sequence is CASSGQQNTEAFF. The CDR3 DNA reads as TGTGCCAGCAGCGGACAGCAGAACACTGAAGCTTTCTTT.

The chain couples TRBV5-4 to TRBJ1-6; D is perhaps TRBD1 (5 bases). Germline CDR1 SGHNT, CDR2 YYREEE (reference sequence). Trimming stripped 0 bases from V and 9 bases from J, with 7 bases between. CDR3 length: 13 residues. Here the CDR3 DNA reads TGTGCCAGCAGCTTGGACAGGATTTCACCCCTCCACTTT. Translation gives CASSLDRISPLHF. Full variable domain (rest looked up from reference TRBV5-4 and TRBJ1-6): ETGVTQSPTHLIKTRGQQVTLRCSSQSGHNTVSWYQQALGQGPQFIFQYYREEENGRGNFPPRFSGLQFPNYSSELNVNALELDDSALYLCASSLDRISPLHFGNGTRLTVT.

The V gene is TRBV5-1, the J gene TRBJ1-2; TRBD1 agrees at 7 bases. Trimming took 8 bases from V and 3 from J; bases not matched to a gene: 10. Germline V gene data show CDR1 as SGHRS and CDR2 as YFSETQ. The CDR3 is 14 residues long. The CDR3 loop reads CASHPGQYDYGYTF. The CDR3 DNA reads as TGCGCCAGTCACCCGGGACAGTACGACTATGGCTACACCTTC.

The rearrangement uses TRBV7-2 and TRBJ1-5, with 9 bases fitting TRBD1. J gave up 1 base and V 1 base, and 2 bases lay outside the gene matches. The CDR3 covers 16 residues. The germline CDR1 and CDR2 sequences are SGHTA and FQGNSA. CDR3 nucleotide sequence: TGTGCCAGCAGCTTAGGGGGGACAGGGAGCAATCAGCCCCAGCATTTT. Residues: CASSLGGTGSNQPQHF.

The rearrangement links TRBV6-5 to TRBJ1-4; 9 bases fit TRBD1. Germline V gene sequence: CDR1 MNHEY, CDR2 SVGAGI. This CDR3 is 14 amino acids long. Losses at the gene ends were 8 bases for V and 8 bases for J; bases not matched to a gene: 9. CDR3 nucleotides: TGTGCCAGCGGGAACAGGGGGCGCTTAGAAAAACTGTTTTTT. Translated: CASGNRGRLEKLFF.

V gene TRBV15 combines with J gene TRBJ1-1; 9 nucleotides agree with TRBD1. The CDR3 has 14 amino acids. Germline V CDR1 and CDR2: LNHNV, YYDKDF (reference sequence). The ends lost 0 bases at V and 10 bases at J; junction bases unmatched: 6. The chain's CDR3 is CATSRDWGQGRAFF. CDR3 sequence (DNA): TGTGCCACCAGCAGAGATTGGGGACAGGGTAGAGCTTTCTTT.

The chain couples TRBV29-1 to TRBJ2-7; D unclear. From germline, CDR1 is SQVTM and CDR2 ANQGSEA. The CDR3 extends over 9 amino acids. With 4 bases removed from V and 4 bases from J, the gap between germline ends came to 2 bases. The CDR3 DNA reads TGCAGCGTTGCGTACGAGCAGTACTTC. This translates into CSVAYEQYF.

The V and J genes are TRBV4-2 and TRBJ1-4; 7 nucleotides agree with TRBD1. The germline V gene encodes CDR1 LGHNA and CDR2 YNFKEQ. The CDR3 sequence is 16 residues long. V gave up 0 bases and J gave up 4 bases; unmatched junction bases: 5. The DNA for the CDR3 is TGTGCCAGCAGCCAAGATCGCGGACAGGATAATGAAAAACTGTTTTTT. Translation gives CASSQDRGQDNEKLFF.

The chain employs TRBV6-1 and TRBJ2-1, with D perhaps TRBD1 (5 bases). CDR3 length: 12 residues. The germline gives CDR1 MNHNS, CDR2 SASEGT. Trimming removed 2 bases at V and 8 bases at J, with 7 bases between. CDR3 loop: CASSEQGHEQFF. Written as DNA, the CDR3 is TGTGCCAGCAGTGAACAGGGCCATGAGCAGTTCTTC.

This rearrangement joins TRBV5-1 to TRBJ1-6, with D uncertain. V was cut by 4 bases and J by 10 bases, with 18 bases left in between. Germline V lookup: CDR1 SGHRS, CDR2 YFSETQ. The CDR3 covers 15 residues. In DNA form, the CDR3 reads TGCGCCAGCAGCCCGTTAGACAAGTCGACCTCACCCCTCCACTTT. This encodes CASSPLDKSTSPLHF.

CDR3 bases: TGTGCCAGTAGTATTAGCCCCAATGAAAAACTGTTTTTT. It yields the protein CASSISPNEKLFF. This rearrangement joins TRBV19 to TRBJ1-4; no definite D call. The CDR3 runs to 13 residues. Trimming removed 3 bases from V and 5 bases from J, with 7 bases in between. Germline CDR1 is LNHDA and CDR2 is SQIVND (reference sequence).

The rearrangement links TRBV19 to TRBJ1-2, with TRBD1 identical over 7 bases. CDR3 size: 13 residues. Germline V gene lookup returns CDR1 LNHDA and CDR2 SQIVND (reference sequence). Germline trimming cut 4 bases from V and 2 bases from J; bases unmatched to any gene: 1. This chain's CDR3 is CASSTQGNYGYTF. CDR3 nucleotide sequence: TGTGCCAGTAGTACACAGGGGAACTATGGCTACACCTTC.